This TCR beta chain is from a study of T-cell reconstitution after alpha-beta-depleted transplantation in children. Study results and caveats: T cells produced anew were the main source of T-cell counts and diversity one year after transplant. Several hundred expanded graft clones reportedly were the source of alpha-beta T cells about two months after transplant. There were some patients whose high TCRbeta diversity at day 60 came from surviving recipient T cells and thymic progenitors.

The TCRbeta library incorporated unique molecular identifiers. TCRdb ran MiXCR on the PCR reads and lists one entry per CDR3 protein. This table has just over 200,000 distinct CDR3 sequences, roughly 8.1% appearing once. A few counts support this clonotype. Its target is not known. The CDR3 runs 15 residues. CDR1 is SQVTM and CDR2 is ANQGSEA in the germline V gene. The V segment lost 7 bases and the J segment 5 bases; nucleotides outside the gene matches: 16. The starting material was PBMCs, mostly from graft donor cells, obtained 360 days after TCRalphabeta/CD19-depleted stem cell transplant. This clonotype originated in a male patient aged 2 to 9 who had a stem cell transplant for acute myeloid leukemia, so the T cells may come from the graft donor. This chain joins TRBV29-1 and TRBJ1-1, with 7 bases aligning to TRBD1. CDR3 nucleotides: TGCAGCGCCCCAGACAGGGTGGTGGTTGGGACTGAAGCTTTCTTT. Protein: CSAPDRVVVGTEAFF.